This is a list of T cell receptor beta chains from one sample in a study of blood T cells in healthy people across ages. TCRdb ran MiXCR on the 5' RACE reads and lists one entry per CDR3 protein. The table shows approximately 400,000 distinct CDR3 sequences, with 45% to 65% occurring only once. The material sequenced was blood. These receptors were taken from a man in his sixties in good health. CDR3s include the opening cysteine and the closing phenylalanine or tryptophan. Fields, in order: J gene, V gene, CDR3 protein.

j_call: TRBJ2-1; v_call: TRBV21-1; cdr3_aa: CASRPLAGGFWNEQFF
j_call: TRBJ2-3; v_call: TRBV27; cdr3_aa: CASSDVQRADTQYF
j_call: TRBJ2-4; v_call: TRBV12-5; cdr3_aa: CASGLRGSGGGKNIQYF
j_call: TRBJ2-7; v_call: TRBV5-1; cdr3_aa: CASSHQQFNSYEQYF
j_call: .; v_call: TRBV6-1; cdr3_aa: CASSEWGLAGDNEQYF
j_call: TRBJ1-2; v_call: TRBV20-1; cdr3_aa: CSARSPGQLNYGYTF
j_call: TRBJ2-7; v_call: TRBV21-1; cdr3_aa: CASSTLAHEQYF
j_call: TRBJ2-1; v_call: TRBV11-2; cdr3_aa: CASSLPTPEQFF
j_call: TRBJ2-7; v_call: TRBV28; cdr3_aa: CASSLGVGQVGAFSYEQYF
j_call: TRBJ2-3; v_call: TRBV20-1; cdr3_aa: CSASRRERGDTQYF
j_call: TRBJ1-1; v_call: TRBV28; cdr3_aa: CASSLRRERTEAFF
j_call: TRBJ2-3; v_call: TRBV24-1; cdr3_aa: CATSDVTPDTQYF
j_call: TRBJ2-7; v_call: TRBV5-1; cdr3_aa: CASSPGEQVAYEQYF
j_call: TRBJ2-1; v_call: TRBV7-3; cdr3_aa: CASSSAGANEQFF
j_call: TRBJ2-6; v_call: TRBV6-5; cdr3_aa: CASSYEGKGANVLTF
j_call: TRBJ2-7; v_call: TRBV25-1; cdr3_aa: CASEGRGPQQDSGSHEQYF
j_call: TRBJ2-1; v_call: TRBV5-1; cdr3_aa: CASSGRQGSDEQFF
j_call: TRBJ2-4; v_call: TRBV2; cdr3_aa: CASRAGPTGGQNIQYF
j_call: TRBJ2-3; v_call: TRBV28; cdr3_aa: CASAPRQSRDTQYF
j_call: .; v_call: TRBV29-1; cdr3_aa: CSVAQGSEQYF
j_call: TRBJ2-1; v_call: TRBV5-1; cdr3_aa: CASSPWQGARNEQFF
j_call: TRBJ1-3; v_call: TRBV20-1; cdr3_aa: CSAQPQGASGNTIYF
j_call: TRBJ1-2; v_call: TRBV6-6; cdr3_aa: CASSYSITDYGYTF
j_call: .; v_call: TRBV7-9; cdr3_aa: CASSPGTGVETQYF
j_call: TRBJ2-1; v_call: TRBV28; cdr3_aa: CASSSPDRYNEQFF
j_call: TRBJ1-1; v_call: TRBV27; cdr3_aa: CANSPRGRRTEAFF
j_call: TRBJ2-5; v_call: TRBV7-2; cdr3_aa: CASSLTGGLYQGTQYF
j_call: TRBJ2-4; v_call: TRBV7-2; cdr3_aa: CASSLATSGRSYEQYF
j_call: TRBJ2-7; v_call: TRBV29-1; cdr3_aa: CSARQGGEQYF
j_call: TRBJ2-1; v_call: TRBV14; cdr3_aa: CASSGSAGGGNEQFF
j_call: TRBJ2-2; v_call: TRBV6-1; cdr3_aa: CARRAGGHTGELFF
j_call: TRBJ2-3; v_call: TRBV7-3; cdr3_aa: CASSIVRAGTDTQYF